A single sample is the source of the 2 T cell receptor beta chains below, sequenced in a study of OX40 agonist ivuxolimab in advanced cancers. TCRdb's table, derived via immunoSEQ multiplex PCR, lists solely in-frame clones and lacks some. The table has roughly 56,000 clones, about 79% seen once. Specimen: CD4+ or CD8+ T cells sorted from blood, collected in a trial of the OX40 agonist ivuxolimab. Every receptor here comes from an adult with an advanced solid tumor such as melanoma, head and neck, liver or kidney cancer.

J is TRBJ2-3 and V is TRBV7-8, with 7 bases that match TRBD2. The V gene's germline CDR1 is SGHVS and CDR2 FQNEAQ. Trimming at V came to 5 bases and at J to 2 bases, leaving 10 bases not matched to a gene. The CDR3 has 16 residues. The DNA of the CDR3 is TGTGCCAGCAGCCTAGGGACTACCCGGATCACAGATACGCAGTATTTT. Translating gives CASSLGTTRITDTQYF.

The chain uses TRBV4-2 and TRBJ1-2; TRBD1 matches 7 bases. CDR1 and CDR2 from the germline V gene are LGHNA and YNFKEQ. The ends lost 0 bases at V and 4 bases at J; junction bases unmatched: 5. This CDR3 has 15 amino acids. The CDR3 here is CASSQDRGGSYGYTF. CDR3 sequence (DNA): TGTGCCAGCAGCCAAGATAGAGGGGGCTCCTATGGCTACACCTTC.